This is a list of T cell receptor beta chains from one sample in a study of tumor and adjacent non-tumor tissue in lung cancer. TCRdb re-analysed the multiplex PCR reads in MiXCR, keeping a single row per CDR3 protein. The sample holds almost 75,000 distinct CDR3 sequences, 65% to 75% seen once. The specimen sequenced was distant non-tumor lung tissue. The receptors come from a woman in her forties or fifties with non-small cell lung cancer. CDR3s include the opening cysteine and the closing phenylalanine or tryptophan. Some rows mark clone size as missing; the rest say once, few, many or name a class of expanded clone.

length | J | size | V | CDR3
15 | TRBJ2-1 | many | TRBV5-1 | CASRRGTSSYNEQFF
14 | TRBJ2-3 | - | TRBV4-1 | CANNLQFATDTQYF
16 | TRBJ1-5 | few | TRBV6-2/TRBV6-3 | CTSSPTQGGYIQPQHF
15 | TRBJ2-1 | - | TRBV5-1 | CASSLSAITYNGQFF
15 | TRBJ2-1 | few | TRBV5-6 | CASSLGGPNYNEQFF
14 | TRBJ2-2 | - | TRBV7-9 | CANSLTSYTGELFF
12 | TRBJ2-1 | many | TRBV5-1 | CASGGGGDEQFF
15 | TRBJ1-5 | many | TRBV6-1 | CASSELGGRPQPQHF
15 | TRBJ1-2 | - | TRBV30 | CAWSPSGTGMSGYTF
15 | TRBJ2-1 | - | TRBV6-4 | CASSVDRLSHKEQFF
14 | TRBJ2-1 | many | TRBV24-1 | CATSDSGLYNEQFF
14 | TRBJ1-1 | many | TRBV24-1 | CATSEYTGNTEAFF
13 | TRBJ2-2 | - | TRBV20-1 | CSASGVHAGEPFF